These 4 T cell receptor beta chains were all obtained from the same sample, sequenced in a study of blood T cell repertoires in COVID-19 (dated by TCRdb to 2018 to 2020). The protocol used for the library was the immunoSEQ multiplex PCR assay. This immuneACCESS table, as held by TCRdb, lists in-frame sequences with V and J called but not all clones. Of the missing ones, under half trace to an unresolved V gene in checked studies; the others have no known cause. A total of about 490,000 clones appear in this sample, around 85% of them only once. The ten largest clones add up to roughly 3.2% of the sample. Material for sequencing was peripheral blood. The receptors shown here come from a human donor in a cohort sampled during active COVID-19.

The sample holds a few counts of this clone. The chain employs TRBV2 and TRBJ2-7, with D uncertain. V lost 4 bases and J 7 bases, leaving 17 bases between the germline ends. Germline CDR1 is SNHLY and CDR2 is FYNNEI. CDR3 length: 14 residues. The CDR3 reads CASSANPAISEQYF. CDR3 sequence (DNA): TGTGCCAGCAGTGCTAACCCAGCGATCTCGGAGCAGTACTTC.

V and J are TRBV23-1 and TRBJ1-2, with 8 positions matching TRBD1. TRBV23-1 is recorded as an ORF, its role being uncertain. J gave up 3 bases and V 3 bases, and 12 bases lay outside the gene matches. There are 17 residues in the CDR3. Written as DNA, the CDR3 is TGCGCCAGCAGTCATCTCCCTCTTGGACAGGGTTACTATGGCTACACCTTC. It is translated as CASSHLPLGQGYYGYTF.

The J gene is TRBJ2-3, the V gene TRBV3-1 (or the pseudogene TRBV3-2); D is perhaps TRBD2 (5 bases). CDR1 is LGHDT and CDR2 is YNNKEL in the germline V gene (reference sequence). CDR3 length: 12 residues. The CDR3 region has the DNA TGTGCTTCCGGACGGGATTCAGATACGCAGTATTTT. The encoded protein is CASGRDSDTQYF.

V usage is TRBV7-2 and J usage is TRBJ2-5; 10 bases are shared with TRBD1. With V trimmed by 5 bases and J by 2 bases, 8 bases remained unmatched. CDR3 length: 16 residues. Germline CDR1 is SGHTA and CDR2 is FQGNSA. This CDR3 is CASSPTGGVGQETQYF. CDR3 nucleotides: TGTGCCAGCAGCCCGACAGGGGGCGTAGGGCAAGAGACCCAGTACTTC.